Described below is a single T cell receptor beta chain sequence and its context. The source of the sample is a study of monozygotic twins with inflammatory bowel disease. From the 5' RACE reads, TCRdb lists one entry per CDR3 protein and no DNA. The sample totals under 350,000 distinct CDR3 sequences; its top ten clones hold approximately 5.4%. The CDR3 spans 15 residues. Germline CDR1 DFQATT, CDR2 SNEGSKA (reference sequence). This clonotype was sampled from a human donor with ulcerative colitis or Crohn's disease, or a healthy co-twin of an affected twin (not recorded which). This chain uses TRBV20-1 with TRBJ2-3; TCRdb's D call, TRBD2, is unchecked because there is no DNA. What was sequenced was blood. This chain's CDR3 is CSASPSGGLEDTQYF.